Reported below is one T cell receptor (beta chain). Libraries were prepared by immunoSEQ multiplex PCR; TCRdb keeps only in-frame clonotypes and omits some of them. Counted here are some 290,000 clones, about nine tenths occurring once; the ten biggest clones make up 11%. The data stem from a study of blood T cell repertoires in COVID-19. About the study: The origin of the acute and convalescent COVID-19 samples was the United States, Italy and Spain.

The CDR3 spans 13 residues. The V and J ends lost 1 base and 4 bases respectively, with 5 bases between them. Germline V gene sequence: CDR1 LGHDT, CDR2 YNNKEL (reference sequence). Seattle's enrolled individuals joined amid active infection and were then monitored longitudinally. The genes are TRBV3-1 (or the pseudogene TRBV3-2) and TRBJ1-3, with D hard to call. Sequenced: peripheral blood. The source is a woman in her 30s with COVID-19, enrolled during active disease. CDR3 in DNA: TGTGCCAGCAGCCAAGCGGTGGGAAACACCATATATTTT. Translated: CASSQAVGNTIYF.